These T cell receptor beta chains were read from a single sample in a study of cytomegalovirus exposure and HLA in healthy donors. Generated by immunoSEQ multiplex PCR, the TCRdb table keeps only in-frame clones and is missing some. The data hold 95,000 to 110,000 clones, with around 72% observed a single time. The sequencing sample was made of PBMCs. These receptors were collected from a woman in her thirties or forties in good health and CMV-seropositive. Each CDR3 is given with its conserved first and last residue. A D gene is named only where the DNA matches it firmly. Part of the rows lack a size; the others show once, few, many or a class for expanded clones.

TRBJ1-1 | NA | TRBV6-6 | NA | TGTGCCAGCAAAGCGGACGGTTTGAATACTGAAGCTTTCTTT | CASKADGLNTEAFF
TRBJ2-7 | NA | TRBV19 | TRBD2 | TGTGCCACCTCTAGCGGGGGGACGGCCTTCGGGCCCTACGAGCAGTACTTC | CATSSGGTAFGPYEQYF
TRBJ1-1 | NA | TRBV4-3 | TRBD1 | TGCGCCAGCAGCCAGACACAGGGGGACACTGAAGCTTTCTTT | CASSQTQGDTEAFF
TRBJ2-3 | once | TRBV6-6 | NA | TGTGCCAGCAGTTACTCGGGAGGGGGGGACACAGATACGCAGTATTTT | CASSYSGGGDTDTQYF
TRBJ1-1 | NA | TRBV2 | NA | TGTGCCAGCAGCTCGGACAGTTCGGCTGAAGCTTTCTTT | CASSSDSSAEAFF
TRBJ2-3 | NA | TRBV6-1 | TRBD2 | TGTGCCAGCAGTGAACTAGCGGGGAGAGATACGCAGTATTTT | CASSELAGRDTQYF
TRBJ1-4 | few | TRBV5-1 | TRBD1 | TGCGCCAGCAGCTTGCAGGCCGGGACAGGAAAGGGTGAAAAACTGTTTTTT | CASSLQAGTGKGEKLFF
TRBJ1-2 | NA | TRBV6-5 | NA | TGTGCCAGCAGTATGCAGGGGAACCGTAACTATGGCTACACCTTC | CASSMQGNRNYGYTF
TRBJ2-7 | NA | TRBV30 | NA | TGTGCCTGGAGTGTATTATCCTACGAGCAGTACTTC | CAWSVLSYEQYF
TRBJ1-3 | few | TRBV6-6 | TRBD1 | TGTGCCAGCAGCGGGACAGGAGCTAGATCTGGAAACACCATATATTTT | CASSGTGARSGNTIYF
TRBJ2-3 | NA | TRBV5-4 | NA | TGTGCCAGCAGCCTAGCGCCGGGACGGCGAATTGCGGATACGCAGTATTTT | CASSLAPGRRIADTQYF
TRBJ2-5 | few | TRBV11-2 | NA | TGTGCCAGCAGCCACGAGGGGGGGGGCCAAAAGACCCAGTACTTC | CASSHEGGGQKTQYF
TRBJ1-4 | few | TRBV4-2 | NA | TGTGCCAGCAGCCAAGCCGGTCATAATGAAAAACTGTTTTTT | CASSQAGHNEKLFF
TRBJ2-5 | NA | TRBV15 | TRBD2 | TGTGCCACCAGCGGAGGCTCAAGCGGGGGGTCCCAGTACTTC | CATSGGSSGGSQYF
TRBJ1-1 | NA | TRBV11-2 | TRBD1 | TGTGCCAGCAGCTACGACAGGGCTCAGACTGAAGCTTTCTTT | CASSYDRAQTEAFF
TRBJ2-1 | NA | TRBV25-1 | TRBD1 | TGTGCCAGCAGTCTATCCGGACAGGGGGGCAATGAGCAGTTCTTC | CASSLSGQGGNEQFF
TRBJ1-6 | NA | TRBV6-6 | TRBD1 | TGTGCCGGCAGACTCACAGGGGAAGGATCACTCCTCCACTTT | CAGRLTGEGSLLHF
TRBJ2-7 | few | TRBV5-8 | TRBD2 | TGTGCCAGCAGTTGGGGAGGTGGCGGGAGCTCCTACGAGCAGTACTTC | CASSWGGGGSSYEQYF
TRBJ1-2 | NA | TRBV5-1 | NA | TGCGCCAGCAGCTTGGCCGGGAACTATGGCTACACCTTC | CASSLAGNYGYTF
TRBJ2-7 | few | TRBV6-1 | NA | TGTGCCAGCAGTGGGACAGTCTACGAGCAGTACTTC | CASSGTVYEQYF
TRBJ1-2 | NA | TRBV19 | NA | TGTGCCAGCACCATGGGTGGCAGGGCGTGGGGCTACACCTTC | CASTMGGRAWGYTF
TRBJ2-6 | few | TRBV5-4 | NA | TGTGCCAGCAGCCCCGGACATACTCTGTCTGGGGCCAACGTCCTGACTTTC | CASSPGHTLSGANVLTF
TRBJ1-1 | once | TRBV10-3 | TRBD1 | TGTGCCATCAGTGAACGACAGGGGCGGACTGAAGCTTTCTTT | CAISERQGRTEAFF
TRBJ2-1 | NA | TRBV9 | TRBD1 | TGTGCCAGCAGCGTAGAGGGCAACAGGGGCAATGAGCAGTTCTTC | CASSVEGNRGNEQFF
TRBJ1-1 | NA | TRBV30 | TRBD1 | TGTGCCTGGAGTCCCACCGGGCAGGGGGGATCCACTGAAGCTTTCTTT | CAWSPTGQGGSTEAFF
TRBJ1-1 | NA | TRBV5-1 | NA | TGCGCCAGCAGCTTGGACGGCAGCCTAAAAGTATCGGAGGCTTTCTTT | CASSLDGSLKVSEAFF
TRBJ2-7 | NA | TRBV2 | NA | TGTGCCAGCAGTGATTTGAGGCCCGAGCAGTACTTC | CASSDLRPEQYF
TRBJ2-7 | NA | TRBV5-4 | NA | TGTGCCAGCAGCCGGCGGGACGGCTCCTACGAGCAGTACTTC | CASSRRDGSYEQYF
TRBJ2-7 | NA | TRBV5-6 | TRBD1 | TGTGCCAGCAGCCACGACAGGGGACTTTCCTACGAGCAGTACTTC | CASSHDRGLSYEQYF
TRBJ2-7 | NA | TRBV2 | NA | TGTGCCAGCAATGACCTTTACTCCTACGAGCAGTACTTC | CASNDLYSYEQYF
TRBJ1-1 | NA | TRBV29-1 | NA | TGCAGCGTTGTAGGTGGGAGAGGGCACACTGAAGCTTTCTTT | CSVVGGRGHTEAFF
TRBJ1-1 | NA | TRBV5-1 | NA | TGCGCCAGCAGCGATCCGGGGAACACTGAAGCTTTCTTT | CASSDPGNTEAFF
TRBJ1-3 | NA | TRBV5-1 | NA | TGCGCCAGCAGCTCGGAGGGGACTGGAAACACCATATATTTT | CASSSEGTGNTIYF
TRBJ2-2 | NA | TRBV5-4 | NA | TGTGCCAGCAGCTCAGGGCCAAACACCGGGGAGCTGTTTTTT | CASSSGPNTGELFF
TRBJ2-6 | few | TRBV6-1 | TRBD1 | TGTGCCAGCAGTGACAGGGGGTTAGGGGCCAACGTCCTGACTTTC | CASSDRGLGANVLTF
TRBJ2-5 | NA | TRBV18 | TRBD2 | TGTGCCAGCTCACCCTCCCGAGGACTAGGATTGGAGACCCAGTACTTC | CASSPSRGLGLETQYF
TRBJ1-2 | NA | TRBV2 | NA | TGTGCCAGCAGCGCCCAGGGCTATGGCTACACCTTC | CASSAQGYGYTF
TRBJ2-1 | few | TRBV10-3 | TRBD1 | TGTGCCAGTACAGGGGATAATGAGCAGTTCTTC | CASTGDNEQFF
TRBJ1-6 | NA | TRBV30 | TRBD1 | TGTGCCCGGAGGAGGGCCAGGGGGCCTTCACCCCTCCACTTT | CARRRARGPSPLHF
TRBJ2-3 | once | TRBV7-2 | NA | TGTGCCAGCAGCCTACACTACACAGATACGCAGTATTTT | CASSLHYTDTQYF
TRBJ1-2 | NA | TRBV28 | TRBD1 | TGTGCCAGTTGTGGGACAGCTAACTATGGCTACACCTTC | CASCGTANYGYTF
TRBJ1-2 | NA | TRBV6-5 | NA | TGTGCCAGCAGTCCACTTACAGGGTTCTATGGCTACACCTTC | CASSPLTGFYGYTF
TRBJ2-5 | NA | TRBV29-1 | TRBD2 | TGCAGCGTTGATGAGGGACTAGCGTCGGAGACCCAGTACTTC | CSVDEGLASETQYF
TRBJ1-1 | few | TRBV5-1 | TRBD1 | TGCGCCAGCAGTTTCGGAGGACAGGGGGCTGAAGCTTTCTTT | CASSFGGQGAEAFF
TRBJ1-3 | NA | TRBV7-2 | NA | TGTGCCAGCAGCCATGGGGACATTGGAAACACCATATATTTT | CASSHGDIGNTIYF